A selection of T cell receptor beta chains follows, all from one sample in a study of chemoradiotherapy in HPV16-positive cancers. The repertoire was sequenced with immunoSEQ multiplex PCR; TCRdb's copy has only in-frame clones and lacks some. This sample has 2,000 to 3,000 clones, with about four fifths found just once. Here the sequenced sample was tumor tissue, taken from a patient who underwent chemoradiotherapy. These receptors all come from a human donor with HPV-associated anogenital cancer. Both conserved end residues are part of each CDR3. The D gene is left open where the match is weak. Not all rows give a size; the values are once, few, many and, for expanded clones, a class.

v_call	cdr3_length	j_call	d_call	clone_size	cdr3_nt	cdr3_aa
TRBV7-8	13	TRBJ1-1	TRBD1	few	TGTGCCAGCAGCTTAGGACAGGGGGCAGAAGCTTTCTTT	CASSLGQGAEAFF
TRBV6-5	14	TRBJ1-2	.	.	TGTGCCAGCAGTTACGGTGGGGGGGCGTATGGCTACACCTTC	CASSYGGGAYGYTF
TRBV7-6	15	TRBJ1-6	.	.	TGTGCCAGCAGCTTAGCGCATGACAGCAATTCACCCCTCCACTTT	CASSLAHDSNSPLHF
TRBV7-7	15	TRBJ2-1	.	.	TGTGCTAGCAGCTTGGGGGCCACATCCTACAATGAGCAGTTCTTC	CASSLGATSYNEQFF
TRBV5-4	14	TRBJ2-6	.	.	TGTGCCAGCAGCCGGGCGCCTGGGGCCAACGTCCTGACTTTC	CASSRAPGANVLTF
TRBV14	13	TRBJ2-7	.	.	TGTGCCAGCAGCCAGACAGGAACCCACCAGCAGTACTTC	CASSQTGTHQQYF
TRBV28	14	TRBJ1-2	.	.	TGTGCCAGCAGTTTCGGTAGGCTTTCCTATGGCTACACCTTC	CASSFGRLSYGYTF
TRBV5-4	16	TRBJ2-1	.	.	TGTGCCAGCAGCTTGAAGTCGGGCCCACTTCCCCATGAGCAGTTCTTC	CASSLKSGPLPHEQFF
TRBV5-6	13	TRBJ1-2	.	.	TGTGCCAGCAGTAATACAGGGAACTATGGCTACACCTTC	CASSNTGNYGYTF
TRBV5-1	14	TRBJ2-1	TRBD2	.	TGCGCCAGCACCCTACTTCCGGGACTAAGTGAGCAGTTCTTC	CASTLLPGLSEQFF
TRBV28	13	TRBJ2-3	.	few	TGTGCCAGCAGTTATTCAGTCATAGATACGCAGTATTTT	CASSYSVIDTQYF
TRBV10-2	14	TRBJ2-7	.	.	TGCGCCAGCAGTGAGGGGGGAAGGCACTACGAGCAGTACTTC	CASSEGGRHYEQYF
TRBV12-5	14	TRBJ2-7	TRBD2	.	TGTGCTAGCGCACCTAGCGGGAGTACCCCGGAGCAGTACTTC	CASAPSGSTPEQYF
TRBV7-9	17	TRBJ2-3	TRBD2	few	TGTGCCAGCAGCTTACCCACTAGCGGGAGGTGGAGAGATACGCAGTATTTT	CASSLPTSGRWRDTQYF
TRBV11-2	16	TRBJ2-2	TRBD2	.	TGTGCCAGCAGCTCCAGACTAGCGGAAAACACCGGGGAGCTGTTTTTT	CASSSRLAENTGELFF
TRBV11-3	16	TRBJ2-3	.	.	TGTGCCAGCAGCTTAGATAATGGACTATCAACAGATACGCAGTATTTT	CASSLDNGLSTDTQYF
TRBV2	16	TRBJ2-1	TRBD1	.	TGTGCCAGCAGTGCACCGGGACAGGGGGCATATAATGAGCAGTTCTTC	CASSAPGQGAYNEQFF
TRBV5-4	16	TRBJ2-5	.	.	TGTGCCAGCAGCTCCGCGGTCAGGGCAGGGAAAGAGACCCAGTACTTC	CASSSAVRAGKETQYF
TRBV2	13	TRBJ2-5	.	.	TGTGCCAGCAGTCGCGGACCTCAAGAGACCCAGTACTTC	CASSRGPQETQYF
TRBV18	16	TRBJ1-2	TRBD1	.	TGTGCCAGCTCACCGCCCGGGACAGGGAGTGTATATGGCTACACCTTC	CASSPPGTGSVYGYTF
TRBV5-1	15	TRBJ1-2	.	.	TGCGCCAGCAGCTTGGGACGGGGAACGGGTTTAGGCTACACCTTC	CASSLGRGTGLGYTF
TRBV6-1	15	TRBJ2-7	TRBD2	.	TGTGCCAGCAGTGACGGATCGGGGGGTAGTTTTTTCGAGTACTTC	CASSDGSGGSFFEYF
TRBV12-2	13	TRBJ1-2	.	few	TGTGCAAGTCGCTTAGCGGGACAGTATGGCTACACCTTC	CASRLAGQYGYTF
TRBV4-2	15	TRBJ2-7	.	.	TGTGCCAGCAGCCAAGAGCAGGACGGAAACTACGAGCAGTACTTC	CASSQEQDGNYEQYF
TRBV28	11	TRBJ2-7	.	.	TGTGCCAGCAGTCATGGGGGCGAGCAGTACTTC	CASSHGGEQYF
TRBV7-7	15	TRBJ1-4	.	.	TGTGCCAGCAGCTTAGGCAGGGAGAAGAATGAAAAACTGTTTTTT	CASSLGREKNEKLFF
TRBV6-1	12	TRBJ1-6	.	.	TGTGCCAGCAGTGAAGGGGGTTCAACCCTCCACTTT	CASSEGGSTLHF
TRBV19	15	TRBJ1-5	TRBD1	.	TGTGCCAGTATGCGCAGGGGGGAAGGCAATCAGCCCCAGCATTTT	CASMRRGEGNQPQHF